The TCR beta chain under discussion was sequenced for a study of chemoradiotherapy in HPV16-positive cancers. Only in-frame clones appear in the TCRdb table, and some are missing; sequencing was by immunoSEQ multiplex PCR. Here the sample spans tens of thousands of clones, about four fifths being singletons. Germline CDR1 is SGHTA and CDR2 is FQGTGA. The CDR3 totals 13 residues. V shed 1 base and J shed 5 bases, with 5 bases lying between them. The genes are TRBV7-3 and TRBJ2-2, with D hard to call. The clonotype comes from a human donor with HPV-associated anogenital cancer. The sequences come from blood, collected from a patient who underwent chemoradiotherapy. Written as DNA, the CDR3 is TGTGCCAGCAGCTTAATGGAAACCGGGGAGCTGTTTTTT. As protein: CASSLMETGELFF.